The sequence of this T cell receptor (beta chain) was determined in a study of T cell changes during pregnancy in multiple sclerosis. V lost 6 bases and J 3 bases, leaving 9 bases between the germline ends. The CDR3 totals 12 residues. CDR1 and CDR2 from the germline V gene are SQVTM and ANQGSEA. Profiled with immunoSEQ multiplex PCR; TCRdb holds only in-frame clones, not every one. Of some 41,000 clones in the sample, 89% were seen once. The sample consisted of CD4+ T cells from peripheral blood mononuclear cells, taken after pregnancy. V and J are TRBV29-1 and TRBJ1-5; D is undetermined. The sequence came from a female donor with multiple sclerosis, enrolled in a pregnancy study. The CDR3 DNA reads as TGCAGCGTCCAAGTACACAATCAGCCCCAGCATTTT. Its translation: CSVQVHNQPQHF.